Each of the 29 T cell receptor beta chains below was sequenced from the same sample in a study of T-cell reconstitution after alpha-beta-depleted transplantation in children. Unique molecular identifiers were incorporated during preparation of the TCRbeta library. TCRdb redid the calling of the PCR reads with MiXCR, one entry per CDR3 protein. The repertoire holds approximately 170,000 distinct CDR3 sequences, approximately 12% seen once, with around 14% in the top ten. Here the sequenced sample was PBMCs, taken before TCRalphabeta/CD19-depleted stem cell transplant. The receptors were sampled from a boy under 10 years old with acute myeloid leukemia, due to receive a stem cell transplant.

In its sample, this clonotype was seen many times. This chain uses TRBV6-1 with TRBJ2-7, with D perhaps being TRBD1 or TRBD2 (6 bases each). The germline V gene has CDR1 MNHNS and CDR2 SASEGT. The CDR3 covers 13 residues. The V and J ends lost 1 base and 4 bases respectively, with 8 bases between them. CDR3 protein: CASSEEGGYEQYF. The CDR3 DNA is TGTGCCAGCAGTGAAGAAGGGGGGTACGAGCAGTACTTC.

This clonotype was counted at least ten times. The chain carries TRBV6-1 and TRBJ1-6; 7 bases agree with TRBD1. The CDR3 is 15 residues long. The J segment lost 9 bases and the V segment lost 6 bases, leaving 11 bases of the junction unmatched. Germline values: CDR1 MNHNS, CDR2 SASEGT. The CDR3 region has the DNA TGTGCCAGCAGCCCCTTCGGGACAGAGGGTTCACCCCTCCACTTT. Its protein is CASSPFGTEGSPLHF.

Comment on this clonotype: This may be a read error: a much more frequent sequence differs by one nucleotide. The genes are TRBV7-9 and TRBJ1-5, with no clear D. The germline V gene encodes CDR1 SEHNR and CDR2 FQNEAQ (reference sequence). Trimming removed 5 bases at V and 6 bases at J, with 8 bases between. The CDR3 runs to 12 residues. CDR3 sequence: CASSLRVQPQHF. DNA for the CDR3: TGTGCCAGCAGCCTACGGGTTCAGCCCCAGCATTTT.

This clonotype appeared many times. This chain links TRBV3-1 with TRBJ2-2; D might be TRBD1 or TRBD2, each matching 5 bases. The CDR3 sequence is 16 residues long. V was pared by 1 base and J by 0 bases, with 9 bases between. CDR1 is LGHDT, CDR2 YNNKEL, per germline (reference sequence). The chain's CDR3 is CASSQGGTPNTGELFF. CDR3 DNA: TGTGCCAGCAGCCAAGGAGGGACCCCGAACACCGGGGAGCTGTTTTTT.

This clonotype was seen repeatedly, ten times or more. V gene TRBV12-3 or TRBV12-4 combines with J gene TRBJ1-1, with D perhaps matching TRBD1 (6 bases). Trimming shortened V by 8 bases and J by 7 bases, and 20 bases separated the two germline ends. This CDR3 has 14 residues. The DNA for the CDR3 is TGTGCCAGCGCCTCCACCACAGGGAAGGATGAAGCTTTCTTT. Translated, it gives CASASTTGKDEAFF.

Remarks on this clonotype: It may be a read error: a sequence one base away is much more abundant. V is TRBV3-1 and J is TRBJ1-1; D unclear. The germline V and J ends were trimmed by 2 bases and 1 base, with 8 bases remaining between them. The CDR3 is 14 amino acids. CDR1 LGHDT and CDR2 YNNKEL come from the germline V gene (reference sequence). In DNA form, the CDR3 reads TGTGCCAGCAGCCAATCACCGACGAACACTGAAGCTTTCTTT. As protein: CASSQSPTNTEAFF.

This clonotype was seen repeatedly, ten times or more. The chain is built from TRBV7-3 and TRBJ2-1; a weak D match, TRBD1 (6 bases). The CDR3 extends over 16 amino acids. V lost 5 bases to trimming and J lost 0 bases, with 14 bases between them. Germline CDR1 and CDR2: SGHTA and FQGTGA. The CDR3 DNA is TGTGCCAGCAGCCACACAGGGCCACCCTCCTACAATGAGCAGTTCTTC. Its protein product is CASSHTGPPSYNEQFF.

Concerning this clonotype itself: Relative to the germline gene, one junction end is altered; a read error may explain this. The chain uses TRBV20-1 and TRBJ2-5; 9 bases are shared with TRBD2. CDR1 DFQATT and CDR2 SNEGSKA come from the germline V gene (reference sequence). CDR3 length: 15 residues. The CDR3 DNA is TGCTGTGCTAGAGATATGGCGGGAGGGTCGGAGACCCAGTACTTC. Translating it yields CCARDMAGGSETQYF.

The genes are TRBV6-5 and TRBJ1-6; 10 bases match TRBD1. The CDR3 spans 18 residues. Per germline, CDR1 MNHEY and CDR2 SVGAGI. With 0 bases clipped from V and 2 bases from J, the junction kept 4 bases outside the gene matches. CDR3 sequence reads: CASSYSRDRGTYNSPLHF. The CDR3 DNA reads TGTGCCAGCAGTTACTCGAGGGACAGGGGAACCTATAATTCACCCCTCCACTTT.

This clonotype was detected ten times or more. The gene calls are TRBV12-3 or TRBV12-4 and TRBJ2-1; tentatively, D is TRBD2 (5 bases). This CDR3 comprises 17 residues. The germline V and J ends were trimmed by 1 base and 4 bases, with 17 bases remaining between them. For the CDR3, the DNA is TGTGCCAGCAGTTTAGATGGAGGAACAGATACGTACAATGAGCAGTTCTTC. Its protein product is CASSLDGGTDTYNEQFF.

This clonotype was detected many times. The chain carries TRBV5-1 and TRBJ2-5, with 8 bases aligning to TRBD2. V lost 5 bases, J lost 3 bases, and 9 bases stayed unmatched. Germline CDR1 and CDR2: SGHRS and YFSETQ. This CDR3 has 15 residues. The CDR3 coding sequence is TGCGCCAGCAGTTTAGCGGGAATTGAGGAAGAGACCCAGTACTTC. It encodes CASSLAGIEEETQYF.

This clonotype was counted ten times or more. The chain is built from TRBV7-8 and TRBJ1-5; 8 bases align to TRBD1. The junction had 5 bases not matched to a gene; V was cut back by 4 bases and J by 0 bases. CDR3 length: 16 amino acids. The V gene's germline CDR1 is SGHVS and CDR2 FQNEAQ. Written as DNA, the CDR3 is TGTGCCAGCAGCTCCGCCGACAGGGGTAGCAATCAGCCCCAGCATTTT. Translated: CASSSADRGSNQPQHF. The whole variable domain, remainder taken from reference TRBV7-8 and TRBJ1-5, is GAGVSQSPRYKVAKRGQDVALRCDPISGHVSLFWYQQALGQGPEFLTYFQNEAQLDKSGLPSDRFFAERPEGSVSTLKIQRTQQEDSAVYLCASSSADRGSNQPQHFGDGTRLSIL.

This clonotype has a single count. Being one base from a much bigger clone, this may be a read error. The conserved phenylalanine or tryptophan is not found at the CDR3 terminus, so this likely reflects a read error. The rearrangement links TRBV11-2 to TRBJ2-1, with TRBD1 matching 10 bases. Trimming at V came to 5 bases and at J to 0 bases, leaving 13 bases not matched to a gene. CDR1 SGHAT and CDR2 FQNNGV come from the germline V gene. The CDR3 totals 19 residues. CDR3: CASSPRTGGHRSSYNEQFS. The DNA of the CDR3 is TGTGCCAGCAGCCCCAGGACAGGGGGGCATCGTAGCTCCTACAATGAGCAGTTCTCC.

In regard to this clonotype: This may be a read error, as it is one base from a much larger clone. The genes are TRBV28 and TRBJ2-2; no firm D call. From germline, CDR1 is MDHEN and CDR2 SYDVKM. The CDR3 is made up of 17 amino acids. V shed 5 bases and J shed 1 base, with 17 bases lying between them. CDR3 bases: TGTGCCAGCAGTGTCTCGACGCAGAAATTGAACACCGGGGAGCTGTTTTTT. It specifies CASSVSTQKLNTGELFF.

This clonotype was counted ten times or more. The rearrangement uses TRBV10-1 and TRBJ2-3; perhaps TRBD2 as D (5 bases). The CDR3 has 15 amino acids. The V and J ends lost 1 base and 5 bases respectively, with 13 bases between them. Germline lookup yields CDR1 WNHNN and CDR2 SYGVQD (reference sequence). CDR3 protein: CASSEFGRREDTQYF. DNA for the CDR3: TGCGCCAGCAGTGAGTTTGGTCGACGGGAAGATACGCAGTATTTT.

This clonotype was seen ten or more times. This chain links TRBV6-5 with TRBJ1-1; D possibly corresponds to TRBD1 (6 bases). V was clipped by 2 bases and J by 1 base, with 8 bases between them. CDR3 length: 14 residues. Germline loops: CDR1 MNHEY, CDR2 SVGAGI. The CDR3 region is CASSYHRENTEAFF. In DNA form, the CDR3 reads TGTGCCAGCAGTTACCACAGGGAGAACACTGAAGCTTTCTTT.

This clonotype was picked up many times. The chain recombines TRBV4-1 with TRBJ1-1; D remains ambiguous. V was shortened by 4 bases and J by 1 base, with 16 bases between the two germline ends. The CDR3 extends over 16 amino acids. Per the germline V gene, CDR1 is MGHRA and CDR2 is YSYEKL. In DNA, the CDR3 is TGCGCCAGCAGCCCGGGCAATGGGCAGAAGAACACTGAAGCTTTCTTT. Protein: CASSPGNGQKNTEAFF.

The sample holds many counts of this clonotype. The chain is built from TRBV20-1 and TRBJ1-6; D ambiguous. Germline lookup yields CDR1 DFQATT and CDR2 SNEGSKA (reference sequence). This CDR3 region has 16 residues. The V gene lost 6 bases and the J gene lost 0 bases, with 15 bases spanning the gap. The CDR3 spells CSALPPGSSYNSPLHF. CDR3 coding DNA: TGCAGTGCCCTCCCCCCCGGGAGCTCCTATAATTCACCCCTCCACTTT.

This clonotype has at least ten counts. The chain joins TRBV12-3 or TRBV12-4 to TRBJ2-5; D uncertain. V was pared by 6 bases and J by 5 bases, with 10 bases between. The CDR3 is 12 amino acids. This CDR3 reads CASSPEVETQYF. The CDR3 DNA sequence: TGTGCCAGCAGCCCAGAGGTGGAGACCCAGTACTTC.

This clonotype was detected ten times or more. The CDR3 coding sequence is TGTGCCAGCAGTGAAAGCAACTATGGCTACACCTTC. Translation gives CASSESNYGYTF. The rearrangement uses TRBV2 and TRBJ1-2; the D is unclear. The CDR3 totals 12 residues. Germline assignment: CDR1 SNHLY and CDR2 FYNNEI. With 2 bases removed from V and 2 bases from J, the gap between germline ends came to 3 bases.

Ten or more counts support this clonotype. The chain recombines TRBV12-3 or TRBV12-4 with TRBJ2-1; D is ambiguous. V lost 6 bases to trimming and J lost 2 bases, with 20 bases between them. This CDR3 is built from 17 residues. The DNA for the CDR3 is TGTGCCAGCAGCTTCGCGGTGGCGGCGACGACCTACAATGAGCAGTTCTTC. Its translation is CASSFAVAATTYNEQFF.

In its sample, this clonotype was seen a few times. The rearrangement uses TRBV7-9 and TRBJ1-4; unclear D gene. Germline V gives CDR1 SEHNR, CDR2 FQNEAQ (reference sequence). This CDR3 has 16 amino acids. V lost 7 bases and J lost 4, with 19 bases in between. The chain's CDR3 is CASTSGLAGNNEKLFF. CDR3 sequence (DNA): TGTGCCAGCACCTCGGGCCTTGCCGGTAATAATGAAAAACTGTTTTTT.

The table lists this clonotype with many counts. This rearrangement joins TRBV11-2 to TRBJ2-1; TRBD2 aligns across 13 bases. V gave up 2 bases and J gave up 5 bases; unmatched junction bases: 0. Per the germline V gene, CDR1 is SGHAT and CDR2 is FQNNGV. The CDR3 extends over 15 amino acids. The CDR3 sequence is CASSLTSGRDNEQFF. The CDR3 DNA sequence: TGTGCCAGCAGCTTAACTAGCGGGAGGGACAATGAGCAGTTCTTC. Full variable domain (outside the CDR3, taken from reference TRBV11-2 and TRBJ2-1): EAGVAQSPRYKIIEKRQSVAFWCNPISGHATLYWYQQILGQGPKLLIQFQNNGVVDDSQLPKDRFSAERLKGVDSTLKIQPAKLEDSAVYLCASSLTSGRDNEQFFGPGTRLTVL.

In this sample, this clonotype turned up many times. The V call is TRBV15, the J call TRBJ1-1; D is uncertain. Germline V gene data show CDR1 as LNHNV and CDR2 as YYDKDF (reference sequence). Trimming removed 1 base from V and 1 base from J, with 13 bases in between. The CDR3 sequence is 16 residues long. The CDR3 bases are TGTGCCACCAGCAGAGGTTTTCGTTTGAGGAACACTGAAGCTTTCTTT. It translates to CATSRGFRLRNTEAFF.

The chain links TRBV7-6 to TRBJ2-1, with TRBD2 as a possible D gene (6 bases). This CDR3 contains 14 residues. CDR1 is SGHVS, CDR2 FNYEAQ, per germline. Deletions cut 0 bases from V and 5 bases from J, with 8 bases between. CDR3: CASSLAPSDNEQFF. The CDR3 region has the DNA TGTGCCAGCAGCTTAGCGCCTAGCGACAATGAGCAGTTCTTC.

The sample holds many counts of this clonotype. The V and J genes are TRBV10-3 and TRBJ2-1, with 7 bases lining up with TRBD1. This CDR3 comprises 17 residues. V lost 6 bases, J lost 4 bases, and 15 bases stayed unmatched. The germline V gene encodes CDR1 ENHRY and CDR2 SYGVKD. Here the CDR3 reads CAISAQRGTALYNEQFF. CDR3 DNA sequence: TGTGCCATCAGCGCCCAGAGAGGGACAGCTCTGTACAATGAGCAGTTCTTC.

This clonotype was observed a few times. The chain recombines TRBV14 with TRBJ2-3, with 9 positions matching TRBD2. V lost 4 bases and J lost 5; bases outside the gene matches: 7. CDR3 length: 15 residues. CDR1 and CDR2 (germline): SGHDN, FVKESK. As DNA, the CDR3 is TGTGCCAGCAGCCTGGGGCAGCGGGGGGTAGATACGCAGTATTTT. Translated: CASSLGQRGVDTQYF.

There are many counts of this clonotype. CDR3 in DNA: TGCGCCAGCAGCAGGGGGGACAGGGAGTCGCAGTATTTT. Amino acids: CASSRGDRESQYF. The chain links TRBV5-1 to TRBJ2-3; 9 bases agree with TRBD1. Per the germline V gene, CDR1 is SGHRS and CDR2 is YFSETQ. Trimming removed 4 bases from V and 10 bases from J; junction bases left unmatched: 7. The CDR3 has 13 residues.

This clonotype was detected ten times or more. The chain links TRBV20-1 to TRBJ1-1; TRBD1 might be the D (5 bases). This CDR3 contains 13 residues. CDR1 and CDR2 from the germline V gene are DFQATT and SNEGSKA (reference sequence). V gave up 0 bases and J gave up 3 bases, with 8 bases separating them. The CDR3 reads CSARDEGHTEAFF. CDR3 coding DNA: TGCAGTGCTAGAGACGAGGGGCACACTGAAGCTTTCTTT.